This T cell receptor (beta chain) was captured in a study of EBV T-cell therapy then PD-1 blockade in nasopharyngeal carcinoma. A remark on this clone: Its antigen is undetermined.

The treatment denotes: AdE1-LMPpoly-expanded autologous EBV-specific T-cell therapy followed by anti-PD-1 nivolumab. Produced via immunoSEQ multiplex PCR; TCRdb's table is partial and in-frame only. The sample holds some 17,000 clones, around 80% seen once. The V gene's germline CDR1 is MNHNS and CDR2 SASEGT. The length of the CDR3 is 11 residues. Trimming cost V 5 bases and J 4 bases, with 5 bases left between them. V gene TRBV6-1 combines with J gene TRBJ2-5; D call uncertain. The clonotype originates from a man between 40 and 49 years old with nasopharyngeal carcinoma. The sample here was CD8+ T cells from blood, taken at day 0 from a patient whose treatment included autologous EBV-specific T cells and nivolumab. CDR3 bases: TGTGCCAGCAGTTTCCTAGAGACCCAGTACTTC. Translation: CASSFLETQYF.